The T cell receptor (beta chain) described here comes from a study of neoadjuvant nivolumab and ipilimumab in lung cancer. Looking at the study overall: The combination arm added day-1 ipilimumab 1 mg/kg to nivolumab 3 mg/kg on days 1, 15, 29. Whole-study findings and limits: Only two of four nivolumab-treated tumors gained richness and clonality by surgery. Compared with tumor-adjacent uninvolved lung, resected tumors showed greater richness and clonality.

About this clone itself: Its antigen is currently unknown.

Produced via immunoSEQ multiplex PCR; TCRdb's table is partial and in-frame only. This sample yields 30,000 to 35,000 clones, of which more than 85% are seen a single time; 2% to 2.5% belongs to the top ten. Germline V gene data show CDR1 as SGHTA and CDR2 as FQGNSA. The CDR3 is 14 residues long. V was cut by 8 bases and J by 1 base, with 13 bases left in between. This specimen consisted of peripheral blood, obtained after neoadjuvant nivolumab, alone or with ipilimumab, at or shortly before surgery. The receptor's source is an adult with non-small cell lung cancer. This chain links TRBV7-2 with TRBJ2-3; maybe TRBD1 (6 bases). This CDR3 reads CASAFQGRTDTQYF. The CDR3 DNA is TGTGCCAGCGCGTTCCAGGGGCGCACAGATACGCAGTATTTT. The variable domain in full, completed from reference TRBV7-2 and TRBJ2-3, reads GAGVSQSPSNKVTEKGKDVELRCDPISGHTALYWYRQSLGQGLEFLIYFQGNSAPDKSGLPSDRFSAERTGGSVSTLTIQRTQQEDSAVYLCASAFQGRTDTQYFGPGTRLTVL.